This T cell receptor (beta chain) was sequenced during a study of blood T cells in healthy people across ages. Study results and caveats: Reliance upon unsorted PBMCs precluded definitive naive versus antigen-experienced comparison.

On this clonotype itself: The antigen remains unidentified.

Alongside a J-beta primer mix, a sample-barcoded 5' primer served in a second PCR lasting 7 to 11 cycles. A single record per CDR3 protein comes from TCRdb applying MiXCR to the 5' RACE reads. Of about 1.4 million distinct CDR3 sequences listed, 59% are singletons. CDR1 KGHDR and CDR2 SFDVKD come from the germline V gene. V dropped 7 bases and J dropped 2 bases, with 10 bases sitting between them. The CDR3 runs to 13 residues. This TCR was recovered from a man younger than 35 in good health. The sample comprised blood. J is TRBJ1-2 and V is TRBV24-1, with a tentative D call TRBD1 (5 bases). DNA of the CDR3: TGTGCCACCAGCGGGACGCCCAACTATGGCTACACCTTC. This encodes CATSGTPNYGYTF.